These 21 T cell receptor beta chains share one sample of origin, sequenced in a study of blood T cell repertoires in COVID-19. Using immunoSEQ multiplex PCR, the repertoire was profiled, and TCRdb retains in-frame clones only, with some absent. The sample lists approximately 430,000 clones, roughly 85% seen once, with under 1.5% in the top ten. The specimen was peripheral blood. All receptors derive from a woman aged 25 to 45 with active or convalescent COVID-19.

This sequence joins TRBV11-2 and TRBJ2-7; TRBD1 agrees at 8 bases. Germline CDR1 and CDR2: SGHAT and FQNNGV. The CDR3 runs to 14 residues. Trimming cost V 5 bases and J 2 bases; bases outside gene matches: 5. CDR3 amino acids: CASSPRDRPYEQYF. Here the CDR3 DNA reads TGTGCCAGCAGCCCACGGGACAGGCCCTACGAGCAGTACTTC.

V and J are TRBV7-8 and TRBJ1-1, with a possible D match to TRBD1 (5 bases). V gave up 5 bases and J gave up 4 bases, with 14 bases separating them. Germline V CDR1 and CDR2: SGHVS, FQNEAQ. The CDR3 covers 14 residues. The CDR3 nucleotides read TGTGCCAGCAGCAAAGTGGGGGGGGGCACTGAAGCTTTCTTT. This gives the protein CASSKVGGGTEAFF.

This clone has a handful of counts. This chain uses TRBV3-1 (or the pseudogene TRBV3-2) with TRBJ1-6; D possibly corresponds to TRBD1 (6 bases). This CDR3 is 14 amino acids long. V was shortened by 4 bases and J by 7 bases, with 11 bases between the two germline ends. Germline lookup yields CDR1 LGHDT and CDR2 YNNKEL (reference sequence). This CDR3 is CASSLQRGNSPLHF. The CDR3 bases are TGTGCCAGCAGCCTCCAGAGGGGGAATTCACCCCTCCACTTT.

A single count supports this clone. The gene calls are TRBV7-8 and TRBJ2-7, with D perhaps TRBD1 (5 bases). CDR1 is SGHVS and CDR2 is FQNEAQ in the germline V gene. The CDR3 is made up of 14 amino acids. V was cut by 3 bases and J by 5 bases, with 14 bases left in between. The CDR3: CASSLGQGRDEQYF. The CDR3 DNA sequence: TGTGCCAGCAGCTTGGGGCAGGGTCGCGACGAGCAGTACTTC.

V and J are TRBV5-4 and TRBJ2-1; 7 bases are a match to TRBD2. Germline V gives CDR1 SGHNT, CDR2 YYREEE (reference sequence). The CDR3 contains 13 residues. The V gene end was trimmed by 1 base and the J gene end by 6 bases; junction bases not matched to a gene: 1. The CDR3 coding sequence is TGTGCCAGCAGCTTGACGGGGGGCAATGAGCAGTTCTTC. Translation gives CASSLTGGNEQFF.

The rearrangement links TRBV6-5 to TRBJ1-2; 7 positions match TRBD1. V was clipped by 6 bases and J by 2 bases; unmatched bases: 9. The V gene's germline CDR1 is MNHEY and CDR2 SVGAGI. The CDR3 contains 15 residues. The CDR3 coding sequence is TGTGCCAGCAGCTTCAGGGACAGTAGAAACTATGGCTACACCTTC. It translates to CASSFRDSRNYGYTF.

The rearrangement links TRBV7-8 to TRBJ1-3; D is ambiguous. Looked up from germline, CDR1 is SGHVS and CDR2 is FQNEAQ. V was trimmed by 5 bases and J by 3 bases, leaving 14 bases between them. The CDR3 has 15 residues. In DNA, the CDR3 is TGTGCCAGCAGCCGGACCTTAGACTTTGGAAACACCATATATTTT. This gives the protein CASSRTLDFGNTIYF.

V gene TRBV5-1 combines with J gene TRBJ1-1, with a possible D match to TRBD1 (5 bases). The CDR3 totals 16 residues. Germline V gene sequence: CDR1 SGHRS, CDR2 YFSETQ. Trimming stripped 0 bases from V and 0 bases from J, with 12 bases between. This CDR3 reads CASSLGAWGLNTEAFF. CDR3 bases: TGCGCCAGCAGCTTGGGAGCCTGGGGCCTGAACACTGAAGCTTTCTTT.

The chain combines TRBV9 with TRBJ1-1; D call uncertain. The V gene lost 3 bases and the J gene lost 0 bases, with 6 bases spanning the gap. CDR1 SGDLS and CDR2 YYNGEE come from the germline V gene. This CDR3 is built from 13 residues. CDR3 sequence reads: CASSGQMNTEAFF. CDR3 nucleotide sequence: TGTGCCAGCAGCGGGCAAATGAACACTGAAGCTTTCTTT.

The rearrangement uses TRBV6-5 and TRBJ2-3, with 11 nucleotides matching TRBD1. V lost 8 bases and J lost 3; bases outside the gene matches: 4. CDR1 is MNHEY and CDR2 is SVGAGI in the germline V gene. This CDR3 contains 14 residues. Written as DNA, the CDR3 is TGTGCCAGCTCGGACAGGGGGCCGACAGATACGCAGTATTTT. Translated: CASSDRGPTDTQYF.

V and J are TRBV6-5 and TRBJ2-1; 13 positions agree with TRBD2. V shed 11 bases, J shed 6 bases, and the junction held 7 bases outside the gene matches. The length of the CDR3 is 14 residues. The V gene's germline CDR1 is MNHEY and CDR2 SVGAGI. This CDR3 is CAGRTSGGINEQFF. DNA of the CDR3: TGTGCCGGAAGGACTAGCGGGGGTATCAATGAGCAGTTCTTC.

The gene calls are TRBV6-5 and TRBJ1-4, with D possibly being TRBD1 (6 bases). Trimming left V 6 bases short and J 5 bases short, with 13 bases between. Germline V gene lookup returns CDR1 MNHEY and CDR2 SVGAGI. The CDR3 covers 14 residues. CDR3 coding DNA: TGTGCCAGCAGCTGGACAGTTTTCAATGAAAAACTGTTTTTT. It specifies CASSWTVFNEKLFF.

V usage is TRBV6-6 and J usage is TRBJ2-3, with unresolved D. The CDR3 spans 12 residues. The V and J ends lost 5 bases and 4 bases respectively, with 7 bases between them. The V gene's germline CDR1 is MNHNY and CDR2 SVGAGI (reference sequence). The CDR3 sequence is CASSLSADTQYF. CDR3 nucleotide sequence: TGTGCCAGCAGTCTCTCCGCAGATACGCAGTATTTT.

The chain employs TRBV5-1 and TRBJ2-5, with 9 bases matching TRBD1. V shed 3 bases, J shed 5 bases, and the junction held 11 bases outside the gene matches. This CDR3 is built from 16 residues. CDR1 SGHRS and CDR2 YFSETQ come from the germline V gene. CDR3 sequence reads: CASSSWDRDRAETQYF. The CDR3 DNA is TGCGCCAGCAGCTCGTGGGACCGGGACAGGGCTGAGACCCAGTACTTC.

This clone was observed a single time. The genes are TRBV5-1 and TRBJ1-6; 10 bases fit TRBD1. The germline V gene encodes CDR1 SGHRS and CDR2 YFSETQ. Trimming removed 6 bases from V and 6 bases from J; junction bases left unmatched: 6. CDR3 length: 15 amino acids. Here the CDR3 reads CASTGTGAGNSPLHF. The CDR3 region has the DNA TGCGCCAGCACCGGGACAGGGGCCGGTAATTCACCCCTCCACTTT.

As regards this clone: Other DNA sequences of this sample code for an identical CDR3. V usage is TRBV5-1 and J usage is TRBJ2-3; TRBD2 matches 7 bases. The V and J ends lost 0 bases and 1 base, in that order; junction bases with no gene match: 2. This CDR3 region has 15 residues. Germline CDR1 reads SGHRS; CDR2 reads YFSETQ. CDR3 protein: CASSLGLAGTDTQYF. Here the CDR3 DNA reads TGCGCCAGCAGCTTGGGTCTAGCGGGCACAGATACGCAGTATTTT.

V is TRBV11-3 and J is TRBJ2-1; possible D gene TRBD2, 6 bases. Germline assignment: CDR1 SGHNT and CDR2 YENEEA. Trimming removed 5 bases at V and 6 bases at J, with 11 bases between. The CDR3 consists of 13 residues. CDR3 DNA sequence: TGTGCCAGCAGCACCTTGGGGGGCAATGAGCAGTTCTTC. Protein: CASSTLGGNEQFF.

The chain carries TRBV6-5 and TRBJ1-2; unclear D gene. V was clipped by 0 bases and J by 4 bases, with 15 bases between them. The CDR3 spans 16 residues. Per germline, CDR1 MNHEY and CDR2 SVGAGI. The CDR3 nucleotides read TGTGCCAGCAGTTACTCGAGGAAAATCGACCTCTATGGCTACACCTTC. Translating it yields CASSYSRKIDLYGYTF.

The CDR3 region has the DNA TGCAGCTCGGGACAGGGAGACGAGCAGTACTTC. Protein: CSSGQGDEQYF. The chain is built from TRBV29-1 and TRBJ2-7, with 9 nucleotides matching TRBD1. In germline, CDR1 is SQVTM, CDR2 ANQGSEA. The V gene end was trimmed by 8 bases and the J gene end by 5 bases; junction bases not matched to a gene: 4. The CDR3 has 11 amino acids.

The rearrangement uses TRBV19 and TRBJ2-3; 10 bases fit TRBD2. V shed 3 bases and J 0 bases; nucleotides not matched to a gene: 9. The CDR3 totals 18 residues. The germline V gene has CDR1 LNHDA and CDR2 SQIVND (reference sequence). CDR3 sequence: CASSIGLAGAPSTDTQYF. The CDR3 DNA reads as TGTGCCAGTAGTATTGGTCTAGCGGGGGCCCCCAGCACAGATACGCAGTATTTT.

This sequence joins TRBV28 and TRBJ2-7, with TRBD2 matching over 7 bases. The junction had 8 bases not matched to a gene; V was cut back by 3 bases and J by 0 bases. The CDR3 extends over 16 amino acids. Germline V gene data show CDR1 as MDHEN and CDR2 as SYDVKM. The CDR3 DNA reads TGTGCCAGCAGTTTGGGTGGCGGGGGAGTCTCCTACGAGCAGTACTTC. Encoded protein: CASSLGGGGVSYEQYF.